A single sample gave rise to the 25 T cell receptor beta chains below, sequenced in a study of cytomegalovirus exposure and HLA in healthy donors (dated by TCRdb to 2016 to 2017). Library preparation employed the immunoSEQ multiplex PCR assay. For the multiplex PCR, a mixture combining 60 forward primers for TCR Vbeta segments and 13 reverse primers for TCR Jbeta segments was used. TCRdb obtained this table from immuneACCESS and retained in-frame rearrangements with V and J assigned. These tables miss some clones; where compared with another copy, unresolved V genes account for less than half of the shortfall, and the remainder is unexplained. The sample table includes roughly 100,000 clones. Of the sample, approximately 3.5% falls within the top ten clones. Sequencing was performed on PBMCs. The receptors stem from a man aged 35-49 years in good health and CMV-seronegative.

The V call is TRBV10-3, the J call TRBJ1-2, with D possibly matching TRBD1 (5 bases). CDR1 is ENHRY and CDR2 is SYGVKD in the germline V gene. This CDR3 comprises 13 residues. Deletions cut 3 bases from V and 4 bases from J, with 9 bases between. CDR3 in amino acids: CAISDPGVYGYTF. The CDR3, as DNA: TGTGCCATCAGTGACCCGGGGGTCTATGGCTACACCTTC.

The chain joins TRBV5-6 to TRBJ1-1, with TRBD1 matching over 8 bases. Trimming cost V 0 bases and J 7 bases; bases outside gene matches: 14. Germline loops: CDR1 SGHDT, CDR2 YYEEEE. The CDR3 runs to 17 residues. The CDR3 DNA sequence: TGTGCCAGCAGCTTGGCTACAGGGGGACCCCGACGGGGTGAAGCTTTCTTT. Translating gives CASSLATGGPRRGEAFF.

This rearrangement joins TRBV6-6 to TRBJ1-1; D unclear. Germline lookup yields CDR1 MNHNY and CDR2 SVGAGI (reference sequence). Trimming stripped 4 bases from V and 8 bases from J, with 11 bases between. This CDR3 is built from 12 residues. CDR3 sequence reads: CASSFGEVEAFF. Here the CDR3 DNA reads TGTGCCAGCAGTTTCGGGGAAGTAGAAGCTTTCTTT.

The chain has TRBV5-1 and TRBJ1-1; D uncertain. Germline CDR1 reads SGHRS; CDR2 reads YFSETQ. V dropped 4 bases and J dropped 1 base, with 5 bases sitting between them. The CDR3 spans 12 residues. CDR3 in amino acids: CASSAENTEAFF. The CDR3 DNA follows: TGCGCCAGCAGCGCAGAGAACACTGAAGCTTTCTTT.

The chain uses TRBV7-9 and TRBJ2-7; D unresolved. The CDR3 extends over 11 amino acids. Per the germline V gene, CDR1 is SEHNR and CDR2 is FQNEAQ (reference sequence). Trimming stripped 5 bases from V and 5 bases from J, with 7 bases between. This CDR3 is CASSITDEQYF. The CDR3 DNA reads as TGTGCCAGCAGCATCACTGACGAGCAGTACTTC.

Details on this clone: This sample also contains other DNA sequences that code for the same CDR3. V and J are TRBV5-1 and TRBJ2-1, with TRBD2 matching over 7 bases. Germline V gene lookup returns CDR1 SGHRS and CDR2 YFSETQ. Trimming at V came to 0 bases and at J to 6 bases, leaving 0 bases not matched to a gene. This CDR3 contains 13 residues. This chain's CDR3 is CASSLGLANEQFF. CDR3 sequence (DNA): TGCGCCAGCAGCTTGGGACTAGCCAATGAGCAGTTCTTC. The full variable domain, rest sourced from reference TRBV5-1 and TRBJ2-1, is KAGVTQTPRYLIKTRGQQVTLSCSPISGHRSVSWYQQTPGQGLQFLFEYFSETQRNKGNFPGRFSGRQFSNSRSEMNVSTLELGDSALYLCASSLGLANEQFFGPGTRLTVL.

The chain has TRBV5-1 and TRBJ2-7, with D perhaps TRBD2 (5 bases). V was trimmed by 7 bases and J by 1 base, leaving 12 bases between them. This CDR3 is 13 amino acids long. Germline V lookup: CDR1 SGHRS, CDR2 YFSETQ. In DNA, the CDR3 is TGCGCCAGCGCAGGACTCAATTCCTACGAGCAGTACTTC. Translation gives CASAGLNSYEQYF.

The V and J genes are TRBV6-1 and TRBJ2-7; 11 bases line up with TRBD2. Germline V gene data show CDR1 as MNHNS and CDR2 as SASEGT. V lost 5 bases and J lost 6; bases outside the gene matches: 12. CDR3 length equals 16 residues. The CDR3 nucleotides read TGTGCCAGCAGTAAAGATATAGCGGGGGGGCCCTTCGAGCAGTACTTC. Its protein is CASSKDIAGGPFEQYF.

The gene calls are TRBV9 and TRBJ2-7; the D gene is possibly TRBD2 (6 bases). Germline V gives CDR1 SGDLS, CDR2 YYNGEE. The CDR3 sequence is 15 residues long. V lost 0 bases to trimming and J lost 1 base, with 11 bases between them. CDR3 sequence: CASSVEEGPSYEQYF. Written as DNA, the CDR3 is TGTGCCAGCAGCGTAGAGGAGGGCCCTTCCTACGAGCAGTACTTC.

The chain employs TRBV14 and TRBJ1-2; D might be TRBD1 (5 bases). Germline CDR1 SGHDN, CDR2 FVKESK. This CDR3 spans 13 amino acids. V lost 10 bases, J lost 3 bases, and 15 bases lay in between. The chain's CDR3 is CATSAGGYYGYTF. Written as DNA, the CDR3 is TGTGCCACCTCAGCGGGGGGATACTATGGCTACACCTTC. The whole variable domain, remainder taken from reference TRBV14 and TRBJ1-2, is EAGVTQFPSHSVIEKGQTVTLRCDPISGHDNLYWYRRVMGKEIKFLLHFVKESKQDESGMPNNRFLAERTGGTYSTLKVQPAELEDSGVYFCATSAGGYYGYTFGSGTRLTVV.

The chain uses TRBV6-1 and TRBJ1-1; D call uncertain. Germline V lookup: CDR1 MNHNS, CDR2 SASEGT. V lost 3 bases and J 2 bases, leaving 10 bases between the germline ends. This CDR3 has 14 amino acids. The CDR3 nucleotides read TGTGCCAGCAGTGAGATTGTAACAAACACTGAAGCTTTCTTT. It yields the protein CASSEIVTNTEAFF.

This rearrangement joins TRBV7-9 to TRBJ1-1; tentative D call: TRBD1 (5 bases). V dropped 5 bases and J dropped 4 bases, with 17 bases sitting between them. This CDR3 has 15 amino acids. Germline CDR1 reads SEHNR; CDR2 reads FQNEAQ (reference sequence). CDR3: CASSTSARGSTEAFF. In nucleotides, the CDR3 is TGTGCCAGCAGCACCTCGGCTAGGGGTAGCACTGAAGCTTTCTTT.

The chain uses TRBV10-3 and TRBJ1-2; a possible D gene is TRBD1 (5 bases). V was cut by 1 base and J by 0 bases, with 15 bases left in between. The CDR3 runs to 17 residues. Germline assignment: CDR1 ENHRY and CDR2 SYGVKD. The CDR3 sequence: CAISEFAGRSANYGYTF. The DNA of the CDR3 is TGTGCCATCAGTGAGTTCGCAGGGAGGTCGGCTAACTATGGCTACACCTTC.

The rearrangement joins TRBV7-2 to TRBJ2-5; 14 positions match TRBD2. Matching the DNA end better, TRBJ2-7 makes the J call doubtful. The CDR3 has 16 residues. The germline gives CDR1 SGHTA, CDR2 FQGNSA. The CDR3 loop reads CASSSGLAGAYYEQYF. The CDR3, as DNA: TGTGCCAGCAGCTCGGGACTAGCGGGAGCATACTACGAGCAGTACTTC.

The V call is TRBV28, the J call TRBJ2-7; the D gene is possibly TRBD1 (5 bases). CDR3 length equals 15 residues. The germline gives CDR1 MDHEN, CDR2 SYDVKM. With 5 bases removed from V and 3 bases from J, the gap between germline ends came to 17 bases. DNA for the CDR3: TGTGCCAGCAGTCCTCCAGGGCCCCTGAACTACGAGCAGTACTTC. Translating gives CASSPPGPLNYEQYF.

V gene TRBV5-6 combines with J gene TRBJ1-1; tentative D call: TRBD1 (5 bases). Trimming removed 0 bases at V and 8 bases at J, with 8 bases between. The length of the CDR3 is 12 residues. Germline loops: CDR1 SGHDT, CDR2 YYEEEE. CDR3 sequence: CASSLGAGEAFF. The CDR3 DNA reads TGTGCCAGCAGCTTGGGGGCAGGGGAAGCTTTCTTT.

The CDR3 spells CASSPRDRGYEQYF. In DNA form, the CDR3 reads TGTGCCAGCAGTCCCCGGGACAGGGGCTACGAGCAGTACTTC. This chain connects TRBV25-1 to TRBJ2-7; 10 bases are a match to TRBD1. This CDR3 is built from 14 residues. Germline V CDR1 and CDR2: MGHDK, SYGVNS. V was pared by 5 bases and J by 3 bases, with 4 bases of the junction left unmatched.

The chain is built from TRBV28 and TRBJ1-2, with D possibly being TRBD1 (6 bases). CDR1 and CDR2 from the germline V gene are MDHEN and SYDVKM. V dropped 8 bases and J dropped 3 bases, with 22 bases sitting between them. The CDR3 totals 16 residues. The CDR3 protein is CASSLTVGAVYYGYTF. The CDR3 DNA reads TGTGCCAGCTCGCTGACAGTGGGGGCTGTTTACTATGGCTACACCTTC.

Here the CDR3 DNA reads TGTGCCAGCAGTTTATCGTGGGGCGAAAAACTGTTTTTT. Protein sequence: CASSLSWGEKLFF. V gene TRBV27 combines with J gene TRBJ1-4; tentative D call: TRBD1 (5 bases). CDR3 length: 13 amino acids. V gave up 0 bases and J gave up 8 bases, with 7 bases separating them. Germline CDR1 MNHEY, CDR2 SMNVEV (reference sequence).

The chain links TRBV7-2 to TRBJ2-7; 7 bases align to TRBD2. V lost 1 base and J lost 6; bases outside the gene matches: 3. Germline CDR1 reads SGHTA; CDR2 reads FQGNSA. The CDR3 extends over 13 amino acids. DNA for the CDR3: TGTGCCAGCAGCTTAGTGGGGGGGATCGAGCAGTACTTC. Translating gives CASSLVGGIEQYF.

The V call is TRBV5-1, the J call TRBJ2-1; a possible D gene is TRBD2 (5 bases). CDR3 size: 16 residues. V shed 4 bases and J shed 0 bases, with 14 bases lying between them. The germline V gene encodes CDR1 SGHRS and CDR2 YFSETQ. In DNA, the CDR3 is TGCGCCAGCAGCGATAAACTAGGGAGCTCCTACAATGAGCAGTTCTTC. Translated, it gives CASSDKLGSSYNEQFF.

The chain couples TRBV21-1 to TRBJ1-4. TRBV21-1 is deemed a pseudogene. There are 15 residues in the CDR3. For the CDR3, the DNA is TGTGCCAGCAGCAAAGCCAGAGCGACTAATGAAAAACTGTTTTTT. As protein: CASSKARATNEKLFF.

This chain links TRBV19 with TRBJ1-1; weak D call: TRBD1 (5 bases). In germline, CDR1 is LNHDA, CDR2 SQIVND (reference sequence). Trimming took off 4 bases at V and 0 bases at J, with 12 bases between the two ends. This CDR3 comprises 15 residues. DNA for the CDR3: TGTGCCAGTAGTACCAGGGCCGACCTGAACACTGAAGCTTTCTTT. It codes for CASSTRADLNTEAFF. Complete variable domain (other parts from reference TRBV19 and TRBJ1-1): DGGITQSPKYLFRKEGQNVTLSCEQNLNHDAMYWYRQDPGQGLRLIYYSQIVNDFQKGDIAEGYSVSREKKESFPLTVTSAQKNPTAFYLCASSTRADLNTEAFFGQGTRLTVV.

The chain uses TRBV5-1 and TRBJ1-2, with TRBD1 matching 7 bases. Germline V CDR1 and CDR2: SGHRS, YFSETQ. J lost 7 bases, V lost 0 bases, and 15 bases had no gene match. This CDR3 is built from 17 residues. CDR3 protein: CASSLDPTGTALGGYTF. The DNA for the CDR3 is TGCGCCAGCAGCTTGGATCCGACAGGGACCGCTTTAGGTGGCTACACCTTC. The whole variable domain, remainder taken from reference TRBV5-1 and TRBJ1-2, is KAGVTQTPRYLIKTRGQQVTLSCSPISGHRSVSWYQQTPGQGLQFLFEYFSETQRNKGNFPGRFSGRQFSNSRSEMNVSTLELGDSALYLCASSLDPTGTALGGYTFGSGTRLTVV.

Note on this clone: One end of the junction does not line up with germline, which may come from a read error. This sample also contains other DNA sequences that code for the same CDR3. J is TRBJ1-1 and V is TRBV28, with a possible D match to TRBD1 (5 bases). The CDR3 covers 16 residues. CDR1 is MDHEN, CDR2 SYDVKM, per germline. The CDR3 nucleotides are TGTGCCAGCAGTTTGACAGACCTGGTCATGAATACTGAAGCTTTCTTT. Encoded protein: CASSLTDLVMNTEAFF.